This entry describes one TCR beta chain. What it recognizes is unknown. The data belong to a study of T cell responses to AZD1222 COVID-19 vaccine. Regarding the study as a whole: Unmutated variant regions reportedly attract nearly half of all spike-specific TCRs. Spike-wide coverage was observed for vaccine-associated CD4 TCRs, with dominant responses at 160-218 and 743-854. No repertoire was sampled before or during the peak T cell response, only after it.

Measured with immunoSEQ multiplex PCR; TCRdb has only the in-frame clones, and not every one. Among roughly 120,000 clones listed, 85% to 95% were seen once. The germline V gene has CDR1 ENHRY and CDR2 SYGVKD. This CDR3 has 11 amino acids. V was cut by 6 bases and J by 2 bases, with 5 bases left in between. V gene TRBV10-3 combines with J gene TRBJ2-7, with no clear D. This specimen was peripheral blood, taken on day 0 of AZD1222 vaccination. This sequence originates from an adult in good health. The CDR3 DNA reads as TGTGCCATCAGCTCCGCCTACGAGCAGTACTTC. Protein product: CAISSAYEQYF.